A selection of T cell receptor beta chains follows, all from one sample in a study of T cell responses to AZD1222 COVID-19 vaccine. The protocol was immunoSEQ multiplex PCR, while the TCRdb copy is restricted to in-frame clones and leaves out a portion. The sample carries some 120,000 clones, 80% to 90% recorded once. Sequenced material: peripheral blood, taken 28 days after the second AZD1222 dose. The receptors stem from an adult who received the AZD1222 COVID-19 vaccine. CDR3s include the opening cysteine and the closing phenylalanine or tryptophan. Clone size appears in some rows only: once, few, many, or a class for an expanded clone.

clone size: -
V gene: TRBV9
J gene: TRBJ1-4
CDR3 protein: CASSHNGRDGNEKLFF

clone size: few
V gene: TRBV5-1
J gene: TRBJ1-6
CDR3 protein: CASSLGYPPLHF

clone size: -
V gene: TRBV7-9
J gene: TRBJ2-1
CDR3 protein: CASSLGGGSPGRFF

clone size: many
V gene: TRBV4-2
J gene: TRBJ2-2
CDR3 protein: CASSQARGVAGELFF

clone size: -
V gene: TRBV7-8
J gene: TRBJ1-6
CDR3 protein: CASSLVGGSYSPLHF

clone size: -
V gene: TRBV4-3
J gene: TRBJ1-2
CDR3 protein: CASSQGQAGAYGYTF

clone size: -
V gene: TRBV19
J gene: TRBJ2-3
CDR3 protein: CASSGTGSTDTQYF

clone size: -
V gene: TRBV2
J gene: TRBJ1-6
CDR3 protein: CASTHGNSPLHF

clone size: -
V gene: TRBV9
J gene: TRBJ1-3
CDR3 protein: CASSVGRSGNTIYF

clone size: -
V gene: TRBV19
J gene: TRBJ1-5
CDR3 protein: CASSTTPLTWDRGTQPQHF

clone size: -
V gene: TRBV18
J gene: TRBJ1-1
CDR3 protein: CASSLPGTVGAFF

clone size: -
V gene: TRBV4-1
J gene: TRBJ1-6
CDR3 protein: CASSPLPTYNSPLHF

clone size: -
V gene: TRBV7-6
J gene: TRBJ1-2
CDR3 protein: CASSPRDRAGNGYTF

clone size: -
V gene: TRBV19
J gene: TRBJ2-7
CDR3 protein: CASSMTGQTYEQYF

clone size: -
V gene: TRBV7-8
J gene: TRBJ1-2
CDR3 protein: CASSSLPGSFLRYGYTF

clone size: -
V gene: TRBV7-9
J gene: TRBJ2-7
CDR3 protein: CASSTQGTSYEQYF

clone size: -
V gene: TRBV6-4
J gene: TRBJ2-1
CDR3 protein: CASSDEVGEYNEQFF

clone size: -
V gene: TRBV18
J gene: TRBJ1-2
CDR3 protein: CASSPTLGQGGGYTF

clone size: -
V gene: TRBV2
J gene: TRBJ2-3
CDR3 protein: CASGGGTGTSTDTQYF

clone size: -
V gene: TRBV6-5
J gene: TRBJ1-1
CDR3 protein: CASSYSRVTEAFF

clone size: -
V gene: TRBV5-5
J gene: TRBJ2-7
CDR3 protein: CASSLVPADLSYEQYF

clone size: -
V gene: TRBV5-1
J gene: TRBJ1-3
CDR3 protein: CASSLNGARGNTIYF

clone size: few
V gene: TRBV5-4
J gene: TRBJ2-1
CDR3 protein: CASSAFSDRGRNEQFF

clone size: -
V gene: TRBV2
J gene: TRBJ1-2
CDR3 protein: CASTVDTTNYGYTF

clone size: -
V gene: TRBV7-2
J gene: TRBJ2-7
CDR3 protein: CASSPRDRGTEQYF

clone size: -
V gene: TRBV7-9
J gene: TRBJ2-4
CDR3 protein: CASSPSDRVSKNIQYF

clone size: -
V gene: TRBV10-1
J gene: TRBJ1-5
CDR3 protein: CASSEGGGPQHF

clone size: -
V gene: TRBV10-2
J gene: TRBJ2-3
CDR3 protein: CATQAGGHTDTQYF

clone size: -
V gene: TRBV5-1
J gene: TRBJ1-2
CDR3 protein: CASSLIPVEGYGYTF

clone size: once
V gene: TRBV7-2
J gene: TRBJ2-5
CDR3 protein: CASSFNRGWGETQYF

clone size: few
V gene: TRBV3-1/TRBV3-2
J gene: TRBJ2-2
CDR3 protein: CASSPRDSSNGELFF

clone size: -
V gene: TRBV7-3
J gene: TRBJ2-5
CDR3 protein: CASSFGQLETQYF

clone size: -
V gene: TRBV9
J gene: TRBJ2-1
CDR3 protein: CASSVSGTYNEQFF

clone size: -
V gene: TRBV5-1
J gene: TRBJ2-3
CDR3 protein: CASSLSGRSTDTQYF

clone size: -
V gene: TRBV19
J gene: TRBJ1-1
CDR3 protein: CASSNQLGTEAFF

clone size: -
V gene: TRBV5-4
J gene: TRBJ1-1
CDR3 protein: CASSPQGSATEAFF

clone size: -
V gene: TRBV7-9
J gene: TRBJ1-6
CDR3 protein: CASSFNNSPLHF

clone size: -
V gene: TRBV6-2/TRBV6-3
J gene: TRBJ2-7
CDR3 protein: CASSYSGTGNYEQYF

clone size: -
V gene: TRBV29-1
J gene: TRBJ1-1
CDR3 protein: CSVLSKGSEAFF

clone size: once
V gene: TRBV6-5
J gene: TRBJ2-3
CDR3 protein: CASSYRTDTQYF